This section outlines one T cell receptor beta chain sequence together with its context. Its antigen remains unidentified. Each sample contained roughly 0.9-10 million cryopreserved PBMC, thawed before DNA extraction. Run at survey level, the immunoSEQ assay was version v3.0. Assay: immunoSEQ multiplex PCR; the TCRdb copy retains only in-frame clones and omits some. The table lists 15,000 to 20,000 clones, roughly 80% of them singletons. The record originates from a study of long-term antiretroviral therapy in people with HIV. Study conclusions and caveats: From the mid-2000s to the late 2010s, blood was obtained, possibly while participants received older ART regimens. ART was followed by higher diversity that remained below transplant donor controls.

This CDR3 is built from 13 residues. Trimming took 8 bases from V and 6 from J, leaving 16 bases between them. Looked up from germline, CDR1 is MGHRA and CDR2 is YSYEKL. The material was unsorted PBMCs, obtained 2.9 years after starting antiretroviral therapy. This receptor was taken from a woman aged 30 to 39 with HIV. This rearrangement joins TRBV4-1 to TRBJ1-2; D gene ambiguous. DNA for the CDR3: TGCGCCAGCGCCGGGGAGCAGTACAATGGCTACACCTTC. Amino acid sequence: CASAGEQYNGYTF.